Listed below are T cell receptor beta chains from one sample, sequenced in a study of shared T cell receptors in the human thymus. Produced via immunoSEQ multiplex PCR; TCRdb's table is partial and in-frame only. Of under 450,000 clones in the sample, more than 85% are singletons; the top ten hold approximately 0.02%. Sequences were obtained from thymocytes. The receptors were gathered from a human donor. The CDR3 runs from the conserved cysteine through the conserved F or W. Size is stated for part of the rows, as once, few or many counts, or as a class when the clone is expanded.

abundance	v_gene	j_gene	CDR3aa
NA	TRBV19	TRBJ2-1	CASSVGLAGHNEQFF
NA	TRBV10-3	TRBJ2-1	CAFLRDADNEQFF
NA	TRBV27	TRBJ2-3	CASRGVRHTQYF
NA	TRBV29-1	TRBJ2-3	CSVSSREVTNTQYF
NA	TRBV19	TRBJ2-1	CASTLSGTSGRDYGEQFF
NA	TRBV7-2	TRBJ2-7	CASSSHRASGVTEQYF
NA	TRBV21-1	TRBJ2-5	CASSWETQYF
NA	TRBV5-6	TRBJ2-5	CASSLETSGRFGETQYF
NA	TRBV6-5	TRBJ1-1	CASSARRNTEAFF
NA	TRBV21-1	TRBJ2-3	CASSKGLAVHTDTQYF
NA	TRBV28	TRBJ1-1	CASRLGDGGGAFF
NA	TRBV7-2	TRBJ2-1	CASTKRGDRGNNEQFF
once	TRBV10-1	TRBJ2-1	CASNTMIPLLEWQFF
NA	TRBV2	TRBJ1-1	CASSVDKERNTEAFF
NA	TRBV6-4	TRBJ1-1	CASRSDDMNTEAFF
NA	TRBV10-3	TRBJ1-5	CAISESWSFVDQPQHF
NA	TRBV5-5	TRBJ1-1	CASSSGQDNTEAFF